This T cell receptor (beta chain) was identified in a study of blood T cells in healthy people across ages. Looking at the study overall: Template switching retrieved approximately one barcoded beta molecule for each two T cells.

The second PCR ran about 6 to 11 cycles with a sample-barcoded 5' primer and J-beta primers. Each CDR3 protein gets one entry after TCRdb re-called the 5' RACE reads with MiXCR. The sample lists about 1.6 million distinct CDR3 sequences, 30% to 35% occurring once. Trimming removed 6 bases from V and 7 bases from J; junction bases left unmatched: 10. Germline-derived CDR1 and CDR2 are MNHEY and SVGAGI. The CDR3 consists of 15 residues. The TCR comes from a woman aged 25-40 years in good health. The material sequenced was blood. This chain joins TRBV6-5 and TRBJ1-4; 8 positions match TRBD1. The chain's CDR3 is CASSPDRGRGEKLFF. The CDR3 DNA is TGTGCCAGCAGCCCCGACAGGGGAAGAGGTGAAAAACTGTTTTTT.